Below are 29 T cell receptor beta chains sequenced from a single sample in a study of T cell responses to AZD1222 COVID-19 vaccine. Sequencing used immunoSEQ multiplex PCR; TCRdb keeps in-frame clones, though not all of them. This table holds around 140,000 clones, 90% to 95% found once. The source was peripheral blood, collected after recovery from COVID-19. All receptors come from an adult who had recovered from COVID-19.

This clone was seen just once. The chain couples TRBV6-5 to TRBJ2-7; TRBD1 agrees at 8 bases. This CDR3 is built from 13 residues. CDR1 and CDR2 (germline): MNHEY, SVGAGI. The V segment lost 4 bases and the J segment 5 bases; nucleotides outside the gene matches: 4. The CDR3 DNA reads TGTGCCAGCAGTTCGGACAGGGTAGACGAGCAGTACTTC. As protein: CASSSDRVDEQYF.

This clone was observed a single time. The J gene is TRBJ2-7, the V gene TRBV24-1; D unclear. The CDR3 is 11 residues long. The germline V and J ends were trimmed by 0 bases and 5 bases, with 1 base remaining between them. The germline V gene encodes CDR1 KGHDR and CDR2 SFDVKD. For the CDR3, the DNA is TGTGCCACCAGTGATTTGGACGAGCAGTACTTC. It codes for CATSDLDEQYF.

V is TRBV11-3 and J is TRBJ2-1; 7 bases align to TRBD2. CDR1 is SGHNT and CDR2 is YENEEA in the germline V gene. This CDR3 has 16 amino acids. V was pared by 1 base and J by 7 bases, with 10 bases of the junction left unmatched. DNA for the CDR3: TGTGCCAGCAGCTTAGCTTTCGGCGGGAGTGGGAATGAGCAGTTCTTC. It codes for CASSLAFGGSGNEQFF.

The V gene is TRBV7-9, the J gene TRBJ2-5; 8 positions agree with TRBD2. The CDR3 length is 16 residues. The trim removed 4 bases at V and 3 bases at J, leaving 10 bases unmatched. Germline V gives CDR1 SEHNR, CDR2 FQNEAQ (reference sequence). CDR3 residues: CASSSLAGLGEETQYF. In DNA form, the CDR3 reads TGTGCCAGCAGCTCATTAGCGGGGCTGGGGGAAGAGACCCAGTACTTC.

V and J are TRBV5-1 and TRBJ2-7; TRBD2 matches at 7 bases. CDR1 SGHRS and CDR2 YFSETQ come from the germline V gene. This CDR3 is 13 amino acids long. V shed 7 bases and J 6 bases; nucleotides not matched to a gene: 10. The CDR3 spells CASSNPTGGEQYF. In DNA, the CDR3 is TGCGCCAGCTCGAACCCTACGGGGGGCGAGCAGTACTTC. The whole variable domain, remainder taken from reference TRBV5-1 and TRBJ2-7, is KAGVTQTPRYLIKTRGQQVTLSCSPISGHRSVSWYQQTPGQGLQFLFEYFSETQRNKGNFPGRFSGRQFSNSRSEMNVSTLELGDSALYLCASSNPTGGEQYFGPGTRLTVT.

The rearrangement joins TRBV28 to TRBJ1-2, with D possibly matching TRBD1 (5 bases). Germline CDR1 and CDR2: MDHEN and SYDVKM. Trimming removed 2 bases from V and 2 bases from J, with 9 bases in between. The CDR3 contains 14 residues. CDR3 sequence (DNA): TGTGCCAGCAGTTTAGCAGCAGGGAACTATGGCTACACCTTC. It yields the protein CASSLAAGNYGYTF.

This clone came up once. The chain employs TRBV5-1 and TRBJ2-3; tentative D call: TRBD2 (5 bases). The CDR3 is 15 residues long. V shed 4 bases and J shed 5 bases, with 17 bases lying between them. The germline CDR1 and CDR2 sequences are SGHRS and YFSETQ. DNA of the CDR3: TGCGCCAGCAGCGGCCAGGCGGGCCTCGAAGATACGCAGTATTTT. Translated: CASSGQAGLEDTQYF.

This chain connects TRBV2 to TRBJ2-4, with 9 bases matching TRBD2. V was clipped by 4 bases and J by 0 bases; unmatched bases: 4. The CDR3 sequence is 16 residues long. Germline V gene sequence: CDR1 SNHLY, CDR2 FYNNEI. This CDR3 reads CASSVTSGVAKNIQYF. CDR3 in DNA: TGTGCCAGCAGTGTGACTAGCGGAGTAGCCAAAAACATTCAGTACTTC.

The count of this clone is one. The CDR3 region is CASSAGIQETQYF. The CDR3 bases are TGTGCCAGCAGTGCAGGTATCCAAGAGACCCAGTACTTC. The genes are TRBV28 and TRBJ2-5, with D uncertain. This CDR3 comprises 13 residues. CDR1 is MDHEN, CDR2 SYDVKM, per germline. The ends were cut back, 5 bases at V and 1 base at J, with 8 bases in the middle. The entire variable domain, with the rest obtained from reference TRBV28 and TRBJ2-5, is as follows: DVKVTQSSRYLVKRTGEKVFLECVQDMDHENMFWYRQDPGLGLRLIYFSYDVKMKEKGDIPEGYSVSREKKERFSLILESASTNQTSMYLCASSAGIQETQYFGPGTRLLVL.

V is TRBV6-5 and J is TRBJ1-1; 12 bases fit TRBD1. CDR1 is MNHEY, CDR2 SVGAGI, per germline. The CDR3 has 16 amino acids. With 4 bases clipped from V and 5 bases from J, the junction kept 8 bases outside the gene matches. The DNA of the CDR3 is TGTGCCAGCAGTTCGGGACAGGGGGCGCCGAAGACTGAAGCTTTCTTT. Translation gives CASSSGQGAPKTEAFF.

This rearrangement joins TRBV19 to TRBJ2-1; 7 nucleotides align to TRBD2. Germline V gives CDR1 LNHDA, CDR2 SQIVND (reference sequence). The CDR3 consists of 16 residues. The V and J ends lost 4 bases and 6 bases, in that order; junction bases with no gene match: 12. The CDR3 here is CASSRAAGAPLNEQFF. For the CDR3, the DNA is TGTGCCAGTAGTAGGGCGGCGGGAGCTCCCCTCAATGAGCAGTTCTTC.

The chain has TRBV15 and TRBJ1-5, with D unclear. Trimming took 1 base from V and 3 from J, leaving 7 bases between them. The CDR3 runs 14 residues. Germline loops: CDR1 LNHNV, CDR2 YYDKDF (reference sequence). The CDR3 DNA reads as TGTGCCACCAGCAGAGCGGTTTTCAATCAGCCCCAGCATTTT. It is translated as CATSRAVFNQPQHF.

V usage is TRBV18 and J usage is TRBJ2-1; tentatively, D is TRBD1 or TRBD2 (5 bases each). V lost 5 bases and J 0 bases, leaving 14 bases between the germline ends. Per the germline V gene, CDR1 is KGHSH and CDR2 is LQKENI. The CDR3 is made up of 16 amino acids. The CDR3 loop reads CASSDSGRSSYNEQFF. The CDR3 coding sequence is TGTGCCAGCTCAGACAGCGGCCGGAGCTCCTACAATGAGCAGTTCTTC.

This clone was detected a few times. The CDR3 here is CASSLQMADYEQYF. In nucleotides, the CDR3 is TGTGCCAGCAGTCTCCAAATGGCAGACTACGAGCAGTACTTC. The rearrangement joins TRBV6-5 to TRBJ2-7; D is unclear. V lost 5 bases, J lost 3 bases, and 14 bases lay in between. This CDR3 is built from 14 residues. CDR1 is MNHEY and CDR2 is SVGAGI in the germline V gene.

Here the CDR3 reads CASSPDRLTLNAFF. CDR3 in DNA: TGTGCCAGCAGCCCGGACAGGCTCACACTGAACGCTTTCTTT. The chain links TRBV28 to TRBJ1-1, with 7 positions matching TRBD1. V lost 6 bases, J lost 11 bases, and 15 bases stayed unmatched. The V gene's germline CDR1 is MDHEN and CDR2 SYDVKM. The CDR3 runs to 14 residues.

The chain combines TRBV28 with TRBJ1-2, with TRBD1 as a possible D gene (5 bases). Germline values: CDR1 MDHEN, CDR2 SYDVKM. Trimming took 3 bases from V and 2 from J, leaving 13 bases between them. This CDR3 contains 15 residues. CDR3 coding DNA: TGTGCCAGCAGTTTGTCAGGGTATTCCAACTATGGCTACACCTTC. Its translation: CASSLSGYSNYGYTF.

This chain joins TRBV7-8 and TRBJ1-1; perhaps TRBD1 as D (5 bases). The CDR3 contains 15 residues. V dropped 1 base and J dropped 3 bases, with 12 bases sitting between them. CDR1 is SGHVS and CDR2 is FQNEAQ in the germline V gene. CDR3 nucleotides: TGTGCCAGCAGCTTAGGGGGGTTGGGGGACACTGAAGCTTTCTTT. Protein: CASSLGGLGDTEAFF. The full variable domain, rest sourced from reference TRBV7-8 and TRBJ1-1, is GAGVSQSPRYKVAKRGQDVALRCDPISGHVSLFWYQQALGQGPEFLTYFQNEAQLDKSGLPSDRFFAERPEGSVSTLKIQRTQQEDSAVYLCASSLGGLGDTEAFFGQGTRLTVV.

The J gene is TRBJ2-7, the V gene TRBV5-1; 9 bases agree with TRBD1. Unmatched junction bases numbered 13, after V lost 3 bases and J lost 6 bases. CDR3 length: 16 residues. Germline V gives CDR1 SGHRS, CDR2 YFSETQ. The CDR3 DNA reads TGCGCCAGCAGCTCAATACCCGGGACAGGGTCTAGCGAGCAGTACTTC. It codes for CASSSIPGTGSSEQYF.

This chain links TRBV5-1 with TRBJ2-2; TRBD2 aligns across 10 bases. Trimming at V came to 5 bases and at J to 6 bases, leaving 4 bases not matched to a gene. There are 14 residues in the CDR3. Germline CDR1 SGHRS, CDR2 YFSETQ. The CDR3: CASSQLAGAGELFF. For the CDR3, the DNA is TGCGCCAGCAGTCAGCTAGCGGGAGCCGGGGAGCTGTTTTTT. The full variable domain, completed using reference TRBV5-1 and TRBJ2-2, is KAGVTQTPRYLIKTRGQQVTLSCSPISGHRSVSWYQQTPGQGLQFLFEYFSETQRNKGNFPGRFSGRQFSNSRSEMNVSTLELGDSALYLCASSQLAGAGELFFGEGSRLTVL.

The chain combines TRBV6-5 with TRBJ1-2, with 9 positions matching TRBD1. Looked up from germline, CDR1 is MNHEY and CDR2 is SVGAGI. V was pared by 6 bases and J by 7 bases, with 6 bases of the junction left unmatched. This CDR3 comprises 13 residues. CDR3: CASRRDRVAGYTF. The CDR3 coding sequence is TGTGCCAGCAGAAGGGACAGGGTAGCTGGCTACACCTTC.

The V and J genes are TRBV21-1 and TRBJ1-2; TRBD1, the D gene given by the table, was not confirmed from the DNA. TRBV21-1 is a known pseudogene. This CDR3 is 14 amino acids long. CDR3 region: CASSKTGEIWGYTF. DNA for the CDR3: TGTGCCAGCAGCAAAACAGGGGAGATTTGGGGCTACACCTTC.

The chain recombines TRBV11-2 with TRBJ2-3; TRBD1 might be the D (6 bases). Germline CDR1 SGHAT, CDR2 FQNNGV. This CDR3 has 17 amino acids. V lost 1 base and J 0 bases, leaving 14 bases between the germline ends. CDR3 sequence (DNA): TGTGCCAGCAGCTTAGGGGGGCAGCGAACTAGCACAGATACGCAGTATTTT. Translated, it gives CASSLGGQRTSTDTQYF.

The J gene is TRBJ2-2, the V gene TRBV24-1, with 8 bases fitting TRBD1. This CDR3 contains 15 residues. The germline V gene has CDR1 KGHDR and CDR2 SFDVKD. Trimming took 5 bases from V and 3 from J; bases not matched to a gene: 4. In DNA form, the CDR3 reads TGTGCCACCAGTGCCCGGGACAGGTACACCGGGGAGCTGTTTTTT. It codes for CATSARDRYTGELFF.

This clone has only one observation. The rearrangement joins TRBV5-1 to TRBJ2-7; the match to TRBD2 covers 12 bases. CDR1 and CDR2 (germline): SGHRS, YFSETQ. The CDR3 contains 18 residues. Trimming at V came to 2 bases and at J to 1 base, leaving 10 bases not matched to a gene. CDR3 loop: CASSFRLAGESGSYEQYF. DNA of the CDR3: TGCGCCAGCAGCTTTCGACTAGCGGGGGAAAGCGGGTCCTACGAGCAGTACTTC.

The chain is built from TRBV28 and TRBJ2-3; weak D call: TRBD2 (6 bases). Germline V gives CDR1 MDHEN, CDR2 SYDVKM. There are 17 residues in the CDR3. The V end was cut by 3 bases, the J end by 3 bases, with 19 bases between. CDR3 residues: CASSLPGGVGRTDTQYF. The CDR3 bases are TGTGCCAGCAGTTTGCCCGGAGGGGTAGGAAGAACAGATACGCAGTATTTT.

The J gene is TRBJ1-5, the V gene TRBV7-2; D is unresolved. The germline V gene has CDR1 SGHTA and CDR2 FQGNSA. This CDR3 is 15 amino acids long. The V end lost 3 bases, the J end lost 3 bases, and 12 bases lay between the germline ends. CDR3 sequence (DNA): TGTGCCAGCAGCTTCGGTAGGCCAGCCAATCAGCCCCAGCATTTT. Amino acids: CASSFGRPANQPQHF.

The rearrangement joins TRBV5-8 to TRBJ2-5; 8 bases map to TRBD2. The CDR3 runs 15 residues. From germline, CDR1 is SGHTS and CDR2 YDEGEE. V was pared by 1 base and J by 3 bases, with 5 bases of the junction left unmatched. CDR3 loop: CASSLTSGLKETQYF. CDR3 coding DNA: TGTGCCAGCAGCTTGACTAGCGGTTTAAAAGAGACCCAGTACTTC.

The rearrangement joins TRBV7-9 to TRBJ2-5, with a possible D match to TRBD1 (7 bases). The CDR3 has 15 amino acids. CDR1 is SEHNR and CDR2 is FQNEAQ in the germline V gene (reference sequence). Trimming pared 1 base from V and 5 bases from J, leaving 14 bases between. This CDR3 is CASSLVLGGQETQYF. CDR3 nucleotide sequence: TGTGCCAGCAGCTTAGTTCTCGGGGGACAGGAGACCCAGTACTTC. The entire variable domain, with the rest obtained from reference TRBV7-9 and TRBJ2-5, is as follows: DTGVSQNPRHKITKRGQNVTFRCDPISEHNRLYWYRQTLGQGPEFLTYFQNEAQLEKSRLLSDRFSAERPKGSFSTLEIQRTEQGDSAMYLCASSLVLGGQETQYFGPGTRLLVL.

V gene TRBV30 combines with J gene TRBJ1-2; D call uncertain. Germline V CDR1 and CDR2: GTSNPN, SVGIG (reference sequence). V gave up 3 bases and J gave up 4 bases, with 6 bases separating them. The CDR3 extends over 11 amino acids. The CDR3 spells CAWSDTYGYTF. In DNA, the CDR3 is TGTGCCTGGAGCGACACCTATGGCTACACCTTC.